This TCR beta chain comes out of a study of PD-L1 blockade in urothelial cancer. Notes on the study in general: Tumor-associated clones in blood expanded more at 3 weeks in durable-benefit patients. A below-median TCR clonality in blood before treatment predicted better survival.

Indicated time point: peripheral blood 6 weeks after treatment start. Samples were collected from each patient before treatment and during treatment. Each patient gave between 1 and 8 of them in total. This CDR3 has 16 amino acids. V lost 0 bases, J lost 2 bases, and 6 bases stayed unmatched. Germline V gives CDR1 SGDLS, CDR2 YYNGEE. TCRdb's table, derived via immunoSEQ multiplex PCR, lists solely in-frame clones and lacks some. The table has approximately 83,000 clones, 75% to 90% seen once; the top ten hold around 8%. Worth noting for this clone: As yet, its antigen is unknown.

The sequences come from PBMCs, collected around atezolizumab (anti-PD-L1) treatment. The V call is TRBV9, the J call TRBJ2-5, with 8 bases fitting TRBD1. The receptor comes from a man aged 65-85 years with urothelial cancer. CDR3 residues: CASSVGSDRDQETQYF. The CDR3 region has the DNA TGTGCCAGCAGCGTAGGATCGGACAGGGATCAAGAGACCCAGTACTTC.